The 22 T cell receptor beta chains presented below share a single source sample, sequenced in a study of response to subunit inactivated influenza vaccine. TCRdb reprocessed the RT-PCR reads via MiXCR and lists one record per CDR3 protein. Of 600,000 to 700,000 distinct CDR3 sequences listed, 14% are singletons. The specimen comprised PBMCs from blood, sampled roughly 2 weeks before vaccination. The receptor source for this set is a man between 45 and 60 years old who received an inactivated influenza vaccine.

This clonotype has ten or more counts. The rearrangement uses TRBV3-1 and TRBJ2-2; the D is unclear. The CDR3 is 15 amino acids. Per germline, CDR1 LGHDT and CDR2 YNNKEL (reference sequence). Trimming removed 2 bases from V and 5 bases from J, with 12 bases in between. The CDR3, as DNA: TGTGCCAGCAGCCAACCGGGTCTCGGGACCGGGGAGCTGTTTTTT. This sequence encodes CASSQPGLGTGELFF.

A few counts support this clonotype. The chain uses TRBV9 and TRBJ2-1; TRBD1 or TRBD2 may be the D gene (5 bases each). V shed 0 bases and J shed 5 bases, with 12 bases lying between them. The germline V gene has CDR1 SGDLS and CDR2 YYNGEE. The CDR3 loop spans 15 amino acids. CDR3 coding DNA: TGTGCCAGCAGCGTAGCTGGGGCTAGCAACAATGAGCAGTTCTTC. Encoded protein: CASSVAGASNNEQFF.

The chain links TRBV7-6 to TRBJ1-4; D is unclear. This CDR3 has 15 amino acids. Looked up from germline, CDR1 is SGHVS and CDR2 is FNYEAQ. V was clipped by 1 base and J by 8 bases, with 14 bases between them. CDR3: CASSLEGGSGEKLFF. CDR3 in DNA: TGTGCCAGCAGCTTAGAGGGAGGTTCGGGCGAAAAACTGTTTTTT.

The chain recombines TRBV28 with TRBJ2-6, with 10 bases that match TRBD2. CDR1 is MDHEN and CDR2 is SYDVKM in the germline V gene. The CDR3 is made up of 17 amino acids. V was clipped by 3 bases and J by 4 bases; unmatched bases: 6. The CDR3 DNA is TGTGCCAGCAGTTTGTTAGCGGGAGGTTCCGGGGCCAACGTCCTGACTTTC. This codes for CASSLLAGGSGANVLTF.

This clonotype has only a few counts. The chain carries TRBV7-9 and TRBJ2-1, with D hard to call. Germline CDR1 reads SEHNR; CDR2 reads FQNEAQ (reference sequence). Trimming cost V 5 bases and J 8 bases, with 10 bases left between them. This CDR3 has 12 amino acids. This CDR3 is CASSRPRYEQFF. CDR3 bases: TGTGCCAGCAGCCGTCCTAGGTATGAGCAGTTCTTC.

The V gene is TRBV5-1, the J gene TRBJ1-1; unclear D gene. The CDR3 loop spans 13 amino acids. V gave up 7 bases and J gave up 1 base, with 11 bases separating them. Germline V gene lookup returns CDR1 SGHRS and CDR2 YFSETQ. As DNA, the CDR3 is TGCGCCAGCTGTGTCTCTGAGAACACTGAAGCTTTCTTT. It specifies CASCVSENTEAFF. Full variable domain (rest looked up from reference TRBV5-1 and TRBJ1-1): KAGVTQTPRYLIKTRGQQVTLSCSPISGHRSVSWYQQTPGQGLQFLFEYFSETQRNKGNFPGRFSGRQFSNSRSEMNVSTLELGDSALYLCASCVSENTEAFFGQGTRLTVV.

The V gene is TRBV2, the J gene TRBJ1-3, with D uncertain. Trimming stripped 4 bases from V and 5 bases from J, with 12 bases between. Germline V lookup: CDR1 SNHLY, CDR2 FYNNEI. CDR3 length equals 14 residues. The CDR3 reads CASSAEGLRNTIYF. Written as DNA, the CDR3 is TGTGCCAGCAGTGCGGAAGGACTTCGAAACACCATATATTTT.

This clonotype occurred a few times. The chain has TRBV20-1 and TRBJ1-4, with a possible D match to TRBD1 (5 bases). With 6 bases removed from V and 7 bases from J, the gap between germline ends came to 15 bases. The CDR3 extends over 13 amino acids. The germline V gene encodes CDR1 DFQATT and CDR2 SNEGSKA (reference sequence). This CDR3 is CSATGTDTEKLFF. CDR3 DNA: TGCAGTGCAACCGGGACGGATACTGAAAAACTGTTTTTT.

The chain carries TRBV2 and TRBJ2-3; TRBD1 is a possible D gene (6 bases). The CDR3 has 13 residues. V dropped 11 bases and J dropped 6 bases, with 18 bases sitting between them. Germline V gives CDR1 SNHLY, CDR2 FYNNEI. In DNA, the CDR3 is TGTGCCCAATTGATGGGGGCTTCGGATACGCAGTATTTT. This codes for CAQLMGASDTQYF.

V usage is TRBV2 and J usage is TRBJ1-1, with D hard to call. Germline V CDR1 and CDR2: SNHLY, FYNNEI. This CDR3 contains 15 residues. With 3 bases removed from V and 0 bases from J, the gap between germline ends came to 11 bases. The CDR3 loop reads CASSERGRMNTEAFF. In nucleotides, the CDR3 is TGTGCCAGCAGTGAGAGAGGGAGAATGAACACTGAAGCTTTCTTT.

This clonotype was seen a few times. The chain recombines TRBV7-3 with TRBJ2-3; weak D call: TRBD2 (6 bases). Germline V gene sequence: CDR1 SGHTA, CDR2 FQGTGA. Trimming stripped 0 bases from V and 3 bases from J, with 10 bases between. This CDR3 contains 15 residues. The CDR3 here is CASSLTPSATDTQYF. In DNA, the CDR3 is TGTGCCAGCAGCTTAACCCCTAGCGCAACAGATACGCAGTATTTT.

The V call is TRBV6-5, the J call TRBJ2-7, with D perhaps assigned TRBD1 or TRBD2 (5 bases each). CDR3 size: 15 residues. The germline gives CDR1 MNHEY, CDR2 SVGAGI. The V and J ends lost 2 bases and 5 bases respectively, with 16 bases between them. The CDR3 bases are TGTGCCAGCAGTTACCGAGGCAGGGTGGGAGACGAGCAGTACTTC. This codes for CASSYRGRVGDEQYF.

The CDR3 reads CSVEERLAGTYEQYF. CDR3 sequence (DNA): TGCAGCGTTGAAGAACGGCTAGCGGGAACCTACGAGCAGTACTTC. V usage is TRBV29-1 and J usage is TRBJ2-7, with TRBD2 matching over 9 bases. The CDR3 extends over 15 amino acids. Germline loops: CDR1 SQVTM, CDR2 ANQGSEA. The junction had 5 bases not matched to a gene; V was cut back by 0 bases and J by 2 bases.

The rearrangement links TRBV5-1 to TRBJ2-7; D gene ambiguous. This CDR3 has 14 residues. V lost 0 bases to trimming and J lost 5 bases, with 12 bases between them. Per the germline V gene, CDR1 is SGHRS and CDR2 is YFSETQ. The CDR3 DNA sequence: TGCGCCAGCAGCTTGGGAACCCTACCTAACGAGCAGTACTTC. Protein product: CASSLGTLPNEQYF.

This rearrangement joins TRBV29-1 to TRBJ2-1; D uncertain. Germline V gene data show CDR1 as SQVTM and CDR2 as ANQGSEA. This CDR3 is built from 15 residues. Trimming removed 0 bases from V and 0 bases from J, with 9 bases in between. The DNA for the CDR3 is TGCAGCGTTGAAGAGGATTATAGCTCCTACAATGAGCAGTTCTTC. Amino acid sequence: CSVEEDYSSYNEQFF.

The chain has TRBV18 and TRBJ2-7; 7 nucleotides line up with TRBD2. CDR3 length equals 16 residues. The ends lost 0 bases at V and 2 bases at J; junction bases unmatched: 7. Germline CDR1 and CDR2: KGHSH and LQKENI. CDR3 sequence reads: CASSPPRRGEPYEQYF. The CDR3 region has the DNA TGTGCCAGCTCACCACCGAGACGGGGGGAGCCCTACGAGCAGTACTTC.

In this sample, this clonotype turned up a few times. The DNA of the CDR3 is TGCAGTGCTTGGACTAGCGGGAAGGTGGATGAGCAGTTCTTC. Protein sequence: CSAWTSGKVDEQFF. J is TRBJ2-1 and V is TRBV20-1; 12 bases align to TRBD2. The CDR3 totals 14 residues. J was trimmed by 8 bases and V by 5 bases; bases with no gene match: 7. The germline gives CDR1 DFQATT, CDR2 SNEGSKA (reference sequence).

This clonotype came up a few times. The J gene is TRBJ2-1, the V gene TRBV20-1; 11 bases fit TRBD2. The CDR3 spans 15 residues. Trimming removed 6 bases from V and 2 bases from J; junction bases left unmatched: 6. CDR1 DFQATT and CDR2 SNEGSKA come from the germline V gene (reference sequence). This CDR3 reads CSASISGGAYNEQFF. The CDR3 bases are TGCAGTGCCAGCATTAGCGGGGGGGCCTACAATGAGCAGTTCTTC.

This clonotype occurred a few times. In DNA, the CDR3 is TGTGCCAGCTTTCCCGCATCTGGAAACACCATATATTTT. Amino acid sequence: CASFPASGNTIYF. The chain uses TRBV12-3 or TRBV12-4 and TRBJ1-3, with unresolved D. CDR3 length: 13 residues. V was shortened by 8 bases and J by 1 base, with 9 bases between the two germline ends.

The CDR3 loop reads CASSRQGASEAFF. The CDR3 bases are TGTGCCAGCAGCCGACAGGGGGCATCTGAAGCTTTCTTT. The chain links TRBV7-2 to TRBJ1-1; 10 nucleotides align to TRBD1. With 5 bases clipped from V and 6 bases from J, the junction kept 3 bases outside the gene matches. The CDR3 loop spans 13 amino acids. From germline, CDR1 is SGHTA and CDR2 FQGNSA.

In this sample, this clonotype turned up many times. V usage is TRBV6-2 or TRBV6-3 and J usage is TRBJ2-1; perhaps D is TRBD1 or TRBD2 (6 bases each). CDR3 length: 15 amino acids. V was pared by 5 bases and J by 5 bases, with 16 bases between. Per germline, CDR1 MNHEY and CDR2 SVGEGT. Written as DNA, the CDR3 is TGTGCCAGCAGTCGCCCCCGGGGGACACACAATGAGCAGTTCTTC. Translation: CASSRPRGTHNEQFF.

This rearrangement joins TRBV28 to TRBJ1-2; maybe TRBD1 (6 bases). The CDR3 is 17 residues long. Germline assignment: CDR1 MDHEN and CDR2 SYDVKM. Trimming took 4 bases from V and 0 from J, leaving 18 bases between them. The CDR3 DNA follows: TGTGCCAGCAGTTCAGGACAGAAAGGTCGGGCTAACTATGGCTACACCTTC. Its protein is CASSSGQKGRANYGYTF.